What follows are 31 T cell receptor beta chains derived from one specimen sequenced in a study of T cells in Graves' hyperthyroidism and ophthalmopathy. Amplified TCR beta CDR3 regions derived from RNA transcripts. A first-round RT-PCR of the TCR CDR3 used the HTBI primer set. From the multiplex PCR reads, TCRdb called clonotypes with MiXCR, one entry per CDR3 protein. The sample lists about 640,000 distinct CDR3 sequences; less than 25% were seen once. The specimen sequenced was blood. These receptors were collected from a man in his thirties or forties with Graves' ophthalmopathy.

This clonotype was seen at least ten times. The chain combines TRBV5-1 with TRBJ2-7; no clear D. The germline V gene has CDR1 SGHRS and CDR2 YFSETQ. The V and J ends lost 4 bases and 0 bases respectively, with 11 bases between them. There are 14 residues in the CDR3. CDR3 protein: CASSLVPNSYEQYF. DNA of the CDR3: TGCGCCAGCAGCCTCGTTCCTAACTCCTACGAGCAGTACTTC.

This clonotype was found a few times. The chain links TRBV6-2 or TRBV6-3 to TRBJ2-2; a weak D match, TRBD1 (5 bases). CDR1 and CDR2 (germline): MNHEY, SVGEGT. Trimming cost V 1 base and J 2 bases, with 8 bases left between them. This CDR3 has 15 amino acids. The CDR3 nucleotides read TGTGCCAGCAGTTACTGGGGCCTTAACACCGGGGAGCTGTTTTTT. It yields the protein CASSYWGLNTGELFF.

The gene calls are TRBV3-1 and TRBJ2-1, with D maybe TRBD2 (5 bases). Germline V gene lookup returns CDR1 LGHDT and CDR2 YNNKEL (reference sequence). V lost 2 bases to trimming and J lost 5 bases, with 19 bases between them. This CDR3 is 17 amino acids long. CDR3 residues: CASSQSPTSPGNNEQFF. The CDR3 nucleotides are TGTGCCAGCAGCCAATCCCCTACTAGTCCTGGCAACAATGAGCAGTTCTTC.

V usage is TRBV27 and J usage is TRBJ1-2; 8 bases are a match to TRBD1. The germline V gene encodes CDR1 MNHEY and CDR2 SMNVEV (reference sequence). The ends lost 8 bases at V and 2 bases at J; junction bases unmatched: 13. This CDR3 is 16 amino acids long. The CDR3 reads CASRLQGQAVNYGYTF. In DNA, the CDR3 is TGTGCCAGCCGCCTCCAGGGACAGGCCGTCAACTATGGCTACACCTTC.

Comment on this clonotype: One end of the junction is discordant with germline, which a read error may explain. This chain links TRBV7-2 with TRBJ2-7; D tentatively fits TRBD1 or TRBD2 (5 bases each). Germline V lookup: CDR1 SGHTA, CDR2 FQGNSA. The CDR3 contains 15 residues. CDR3 bases: TGCGCCAGCAGCCAATCAACCGGGACCAGGGTCGAGCAGTACTTC. The encoded protein is CASSQSTGTRVEQYF.

This clonotype was seen at least ten times. The chain uses TRBV12-3 or TRBV12-4 and TRBJ2-7, with 8 bases lining up with TRBD1. V shed 6 bases, J shed 1 base, and the junction held 8 bases outside the gene matches. The CDR3 covers 15 residues. CDR3 region: CASRLDRGSSYEQYF. The CDR3 DNA reads as TGTGCCAGCAGACTAGACAGGGGCTCGTCCTACGAGCAGTACTTC.

This clonotype was seen a few times. This chain connects TRBV2 to TRBJ2-1; D uncertain. With 6 bases removed from V and 8 bases from J, the gap between germline ends came to 5 bases. Germline V gene sequence: CDR1 SNHLY, CDR2 FYNNEI. The CDR3 spans 10 residues. Written as DNA, the CDR3 is TGTGCCAGCAGAGAGGATGAGCAGTTCTTC. Amino acid sequence: CASREDEQFF.

This clonotype was counted between two and nine times. The gene calls are TRBV6-1 and TRBJ2-7; 12 nucleotides match TRBD1. The V gene's germline CDR1 is MNHNS and CDR2 SASEGT. This CDR3 is 17 amino acids long. The V and J ends lost 6 bases and 0 bases, in that order; junction bases with no gene match: 9. CDR3 amino acids: CASRPGQGAVDSYEQYF. CDR3 coding DNA: TGTGCCAGCAGACCGGGACAGGGGGCGGTGGACTCCTACGAGCAGTACTTC.

The chain links TRBV5-1 to TRBJ1-3, with D possibly being TRBD1 (5 bases). V lost 0 bases and J lost 7, with 11 bases in between. This CDR3 comprises 14 residues. Germline-derived CDR1 and CDR2 are SGHRS and YFSETQ. The CDR3 nucleotides are TGCGCCAGCAGCTTGGACCCGGGGCCGAACACCATATATTTT. Its protein product is CASSLDPGPNTIYF.

This clonotype came up once. As DNA, the CDR3 is TGTGCCTGGAGTATAAGCGTATCCTACGAGCAGTACTTC. Translated: CAWSISVSYEQYF. The chain couples TRBV30 to TRBJ2-7; D is uncertain. V dropped 2 bases and J dropped 1 base, with 9 bases sitting between them. Per germline, CDR1 GTSNPN and CDR2 SVGIG (reference sequence). The CDR3 length is 13 residues.

This chain connects TRBV15 to TRBJ2-3; D is uncertain. Germline loops: CDR1 LNHNV, CDR2 YYDKDF (reference sequence). V was trimmed by 5 bases and J by 6 bases, leaving 12 bases between them. CDR3 size: 13 residues. CDR3 DNA: TGTGCCACCAGCCTCTCTCCGGGTGATACGCAGTATTTT. Amino acid sequence: CATSLSPGDTQYF.

This clonotype was observed at least ten times. The rearrangement links TRBV11-2 to TRBJ2-7; D is tentatively TRBD1 or TRBD2 (5 bases each). Deletions cut 5 bases from V and 2 bases from J, with 16 bases between. CDR3 length: 15 residues. Germline V lookup: CDR1 SGHAT, CDR2 FQNNGV. The CDR3 here is CASSPRPGTAYEQYF. The DNA of the CDR3 is TGTGCCAGCAGCCCTCGCCCGGGGACGGCCTACGAGCAGTACTTC.

This clonotype was counted ten times or more. CDR3 sequence reads: CSARELAGTSSYNEQFF. The CDR3 nucleotides read TGCAGTGCTAGAGAACTAGCGGGAACGAGCTCCTACAATGAGCAGTTCTTC. The V and J genes are TRBV20-1 and TRBJ2-1; 10 nucleotides match TRBD2. The germline CDR1 and CDR2 sequences are DFQATT and SNEGSKA (reference sequence). This CDR3 has 17 residues. Losses at the gene ends were 0 bases for V and 0 bases for J; bases not matched to a gene: 5.

This clonotype was seen many times. The rearrangement links TRBV29-1 to TRBJ2-5; D possibly corresponds to TRBD1 (5 bases). Germline CDR1 is SQVTM and CDR2 is ANQGSEA. Trimming stripped 4 bases from V and 2 bases from J, with 5 bases between. The CDR3 has 11 residues. DNA of the CDR3: TGCAGCGTTGGGACACAAGAGACCCAGTACTTC. It yields the protein CSVGTQETQYF.

The rearrangement joins TRBV5-8 to TRBJ2-1; D unresolved. CDR1 is SGHTS and CDR2 is YDEGEE in the germline V gene. CDR3 length: 15 amino acids. The germline V and J ends were trimmed by 3 bases and 0 bases, with 10 bases remaining between them. The CDR3: CASSYYQSSYNEQFF. CDR3 nucleotides: TGTGCCAGCAGCTATTACCAAAGCTCCTACAATGAGCAGTTCTTC.

In this sample, this clonotype turned up many times. The chain is built from TRBV7-2 and TRBJ2-7; no clear D. The CDR3 covers 15 residues. The germline gives CDR1 SGHTA, CDR2 FQGNSA. The V and J ends lost 3 bases and 0 bases respectively, with 12 bases between them. As DNA, the CDR3 is TGTGCCAGCAGCTTCTCCAGCGCGAGCTCCTACGAGCAGTACTTC. Translated, it gives CASSFSSASSYEQYF. Full variable domain (remainder filled in from reference TRBV7-2 and TRBJ2-7): GAGVSQSPSNKVTEKGKDVELRCDPISGHTALYWYRQSLGQGLEFLIYFQGNSAPDKSGLPSDRFSAERTGGSVSTLTIQRTQQEDSAVYLCASSFSSASSYEQYFGPGTRLTVT.

The chain joins TRBV30 to TRBJ2-7; 10 positions agree with TRBD2. Germline CDR1 is GTSNPN and CDR2 is SVGIG (reference sequence). With 3 bases clipped from V and 1 base from J, the junction kept 9 bases outside the gene matches. The CDR3 is made up of 16 amino acids. Written as DNA, the CDR3 is TGTGCCTGGAGGGGACTAGCGTACTCCGAATCCTACGAGCAGTACTTC. The encoded protein is CAWRGLAYSESYEQYF.

This clonotype was observed a few times. V is TRBV6-2 or TRBV6-3 and J is TRBJ2-7; 11 bases are a match to TRBD2. The CDR3 sequence is 16 residues long. V gave up 8 bases and J gave up 6 bases; unmatched junction bases: 15. Germline V gives CDR1 MNHEY, CDR2 SVGEGT. CDR3 loop: CASHHRNSGRALEQYF. The CDR3 DNA sequence: TGTGCCAGCCACCACCGGAATAGCGGGAGGGCCCTCGAGCAGTACTTC.

This clonotype has ten or more counts. A read error may be the cause here, since a much bigger clone is one base away. The chain combines TRBV7-2 with TRBJ2-7, with 10 bases matching TRBD1. The CDR3 has 14 amino acids. CDR1 and CDR2 (germline): SGHTA, FQGNSA. V gave up 3 bases and J gave up 3 bases; unmatched junction bases: 2. CDR3 nucleotides: TGTGCCAGCAGCTTGGGACAGGGGCTCTACGAGCAGTACTTC. It encodes CASSLGQGLYEQYF.

The gene calls are TRBV4-1 and TRBJ1-2, with no clear D. The CDR3 loop spans 16 amino acids. Trimming pared 0 bases from V and 7 bases from J, leaving 18 bases between. Germline-derived CDR1 and CDR2 are MGHRA and YSYEKL. The CDR3 region has the DNA TGCGCCAGCAGCCAAGATGGTGGACTTCTATTCGGTGGCTACACCTTC. Translating it yields CASSQDGGLLFGGYTF.

The sample holds a few counts of this clonotype. CDR3 residues: CASSGTSRNTGELFF. The CDR3, as DNA: TGTGCCAGTTCCGGGACTAGCCGCAACACCGGGGAGCTGTTTTTT. The gene calls are TRBV6-2 or TRBV6-3 and TRBJ2-2, with 9 positions matching TRBD2. Germline trimming cut 9 bases from V and 2 bases from J; bases unmatched to any gene: 7. CDR1 MNHEY and CDR2 SVGEGT come from the germline V gene. The CDR3 contains 15 residues.

This clonotype showed up just a few times. The J gene is TRBJ2-1, the V gene TRBV7-8, with TRBD1 identical over 10 bases. The CDR3 contains 14 residues. Trimming took 4 bases from V and 8 from J; bases not matched to a gene: 5. Germline CDR1 and CDR2: SGHVS and FQNEAQ. The CDR3 region is CASSSRDRGDEQFF. In DNA, the CDR3 is TGTGCCAGCAGCTCCCGGGACAGGGGTGATGAGCAGTTCTTC. The full variable domain, its missing parts supplied by reference TRBV7-8 and TRBJ2-1, is GAGVSQSPRYKVAKRGQDVALRCDPISGHVSLFWYQQALGQGPEFLTYFQNEAQLDKSGLPSDRFFAERPEGSVSTLKIQRTQQEDSAVYLCASSSRDRGDEQFFGPGTRLTVL.

V usage is TRBV6-1 and J usage is TRBJ2-1; D perhaps matches TRBD1 (5 bases). The V and J ends lost 2 bases and 14 bases respectively, with 10 bases between them. The germline V gene encodes CDR1 MNHNS and CDR2 SASEGT. The CDR3 is 11 amino acids. Here the CDR3 DNA reads TGTGCCAGCAGTGAATTTGGGGCAAAGTTCTTC. This sequence encodes CASSEFGAKFF.

This clonotype was recorded a few times. The chain has TRBV6-1 and TRBJ1-2, with 9 bases identical to TRBD1. J lost 3 bases, V lost 6 bases, and 5 bases had no gene match. Germline V gives CDR1 MNHNS, CDR2 SASEGT. There are 14 residues in the CDR3. CDR3 nucleotides: TGTGCCAGCAGGGCGGGACAGGGACACTATGGCTACACCTTC. This gives the protein CASRAGQGHYGYTF.

This clonotype was counted ten times or more. This chain joins TRBV28 and TRBJ1-2; TRBD1 is a possible D gene (6 bases). The CDR3 totals 14 residues. Germline assignment: CDR1 MDHEN and CDR2 SYDVKM. The V end was cut by 6 bases, the J end by 6 bases, with 17 bases between. The CDR3 loop is CASSPSGAGNGYTF. The CDR3 DNA is TGTGCCAGCAGCCCCTCGGGGGCGGGAAATGGCTACACCTTC.

This sequence joins TRBV4-3 and TRBJ2-7, with 7 bases fitting TRBD1. The germline CDR1 and CDR2 sequences are LGHNA and YSLEER. The CDR3 is 15 residues long. J was trimmed by 6 bases and V by 4 bases; bases with no gene match: 12. This CDR3 is CASSRNRGSGGEQYF. The DNA for the CDR3 is TGCGCCAGCAGCCGCAACAGGGGAAGTGGAGGCGAGCAGTACTTC.

This clonotype was counted ten times or more. The chain joins TRBV11-2 to TRBJ2-7; D is ambiguous. V lost 7 bases to trimming and J lost 0 bases, with 4 bases between them. CDR3 size: 11 residues. Looked up from germline, CDR1 is SGHAT and CDR2 is FQNNGV. The CDR3 DNA reads as TGTGCCAGCAAGAGCTCCTACGAGCAGTACTTC. This encodes CASKSSYEQYF. Variable domain in full (rest from reference TRBV11-2 and TRBJ2-7): EAGVAQSPRYKIIEKRQSVAFWCNPISGHATLYWYQQILGQGPKLLIQFQNNGVVDDSQLPKDRFSAERLKGVDSTLKIQPAKLEDSAVYLCASKSSYEQYFGPGTRLTVT.

This clonotype came up a few times. The gene calls are TRBV28 and TRBJ2-2; D possibly corresponds to TRBD2 (5 bases). This CDR3 comprises 16 residues. In germline, CDR1 is MDHEN, CDR2 SYDVKM. The ends were cut back, 4 bases at V and 0 bases at J, with 12 bases in the middle. The chain's CDR3 is CASSSLAWSNTGELFF. The CDR3 bases are TGTGCCAGCAGTTCCCTAGCATGGTCGAACACCGGGGAGCTGTTTTTT.

This clonotype was seen repeatedly, ten times or more. The V and J genes are TRBV11-2 and TRBJ2-7, with D perhaps TRBD1 (6 bases). Trimming stripped 6 bases from V and 4 bases from J, with 13 bases between. The CDR3 runs 13 residues. Germline V gene lookup returns CDR1 SGHAT and CDR2 FQNNGV. The DNA for the CDR3 is TGTGCCAGCAGGGCACAGGGTCAGTACGAGCAGTACTTC. The encoded protein is CASRAQGQYEQYF.

Points on this clonotype: At one of its ends the junction is not consistent with the germline gene, which may arise from a read error. This sequence joins TRBV7-7 and TRBJ2-2; 8 bases are a match to TRBD1. Germline V gene sequence: CDR1 SSHAT, CDR2 FNYEAQ (reference sequence). The CDR3 length is 14 residues. CDR3 loop: CASSTGQGTGELFF. The CDR3 DNA is TGTGCTAGCAGTACAGGACAGGGTACCGGGGAGCTGTTTTTT.

For this clonotype: One junction end disagrees with the germline gene, perhaps due to a read error. The chain employs TRBV7-2 and TRBJ1-3; TRBD1 is a possible D gene (6 bases). CDR3 length: 12 amino acids. Germline CDR1 SGHTA, CDR2 FQGNSA. The CDR3 spells CASSLGPGQKDF. The CDR3 DNA sequence: TGTGCCAGCAGCTTAGGGCCGGGACAAAAGGATTTT. Drawing the rest from reference TRBV7-2 and TRBJ1-3, the complete variable domain is GAGVSQSPSNKVTEKGKDVELRCDPISGHTALYWYRQSLGQGLEFLIYFQGNSAPDKSGLPSDRFSAERTGGSVSTLTIQRTQQEDSAVYLCASSLGPGQKDFGEGSWLTVV.